This T cell receptor (beta chain) was sequenced in a study of persistence of HIV-infected CD4 T cells. This CDR3 has 13 residues. CDR1 and CDR2 (germline): WNHNN, SYGVQD (reference sequence). Trimming left V 6 bases short and J 1 base short, with 9 bases between. Sequencing used immunoSEQ version 4 in survey mode. This table comes from immunoSEQ multiplex PCR, and its TCRdb copy is limited to in-frame clones, with some not included. The data contain some 45,000 clones, 88% of them seen just once; the ten biggest clones take up roughly 0.44%. A note on this clone: The target antigen is unknown.

Nonspecific anti-CD3/anti-CD28 bead stimulation represents the broad CD4+ T cell repertoire. Sorting selected CD4+ T cells upregulating both CD40 ligand and CD69. For at least 4 years, plasma HIV-1 RNA was undetectable (<50 copies/mL). PBMCs were depleted of CD8+ T cells before stimulation. Anti-CD28/CD49d costimulation, CD40-blocking antibody and enfuvirtide were given to CD8-depleted PBMCs for 15 to 20 hours. The sample was CD4+ T cells sorted from PBMCs after roughly 18-hour stimulation, taken from a patient who received antiretroviral therapy. The chain combines TRBV10-1 with TRBJ1-1; D is ambiguous. The sequence was collected from an adult woman with HIV who was CMV-seropositive. The CDR3 nucleotides are TGCGCCAGCAGAGCCACAGCGAACACTGAAGCTTTCTTT. It yields the protein CASRATANTEAFF.